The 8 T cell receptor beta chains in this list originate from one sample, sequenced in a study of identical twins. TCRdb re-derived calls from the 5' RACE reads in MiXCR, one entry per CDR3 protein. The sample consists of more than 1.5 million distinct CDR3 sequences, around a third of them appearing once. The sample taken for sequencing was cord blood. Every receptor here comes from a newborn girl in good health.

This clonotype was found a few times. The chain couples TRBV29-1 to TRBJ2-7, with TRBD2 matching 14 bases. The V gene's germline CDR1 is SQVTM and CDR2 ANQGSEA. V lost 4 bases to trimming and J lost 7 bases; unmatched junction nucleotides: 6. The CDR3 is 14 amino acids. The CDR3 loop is CSVGGTSGSVEQYF. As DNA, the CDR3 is TGCAGCGTTGGAGGGACTAGCGGGAGTGTTGAGCAGTACTTC.

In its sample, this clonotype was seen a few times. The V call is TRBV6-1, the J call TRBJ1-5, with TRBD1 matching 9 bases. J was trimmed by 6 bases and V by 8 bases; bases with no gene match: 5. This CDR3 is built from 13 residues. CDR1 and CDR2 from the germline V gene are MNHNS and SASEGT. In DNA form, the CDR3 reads TGTGCCAGCGGTTCGGACAGGGGTCAGCCCCAGCATTTT. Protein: CASGSDRGQPQHF.

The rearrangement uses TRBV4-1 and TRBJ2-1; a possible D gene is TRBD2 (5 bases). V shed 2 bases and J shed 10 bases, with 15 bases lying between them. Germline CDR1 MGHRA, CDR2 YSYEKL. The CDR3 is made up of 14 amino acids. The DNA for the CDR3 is TGCGCCAGCAGCCAATCTAGCACGAACTACGAGCAGTTCTTC. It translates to CASSQSSTNYEQFF.

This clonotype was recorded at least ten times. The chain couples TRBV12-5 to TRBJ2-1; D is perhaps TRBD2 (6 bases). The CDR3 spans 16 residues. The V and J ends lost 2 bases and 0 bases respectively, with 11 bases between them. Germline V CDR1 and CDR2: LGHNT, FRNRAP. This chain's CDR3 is CASGLTRGSSYNEQFF. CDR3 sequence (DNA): TGTGCTAGTGGTTTGACTCGGGGGAGCTCCTACAATGAGCAGTTCTTC. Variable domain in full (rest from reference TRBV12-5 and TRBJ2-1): DARVTQTPRHKVTEMGQEVTMRCQPILGHNTVFWYRQTMMQGLELLAYFRNRAPLDDSGMPKDRFSAEMPDATLATLKIQPSEPRDSAVYFCASGLTRGSSYNEQFFGPGTRLTVL.

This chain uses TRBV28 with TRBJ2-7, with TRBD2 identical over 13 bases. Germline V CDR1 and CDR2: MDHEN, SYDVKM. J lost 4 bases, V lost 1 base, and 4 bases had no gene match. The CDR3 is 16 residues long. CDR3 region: CASSLSGLAGLYEQYF. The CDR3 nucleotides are TGTGCCAGCAGTTTATCGGGACTAGCGGGATTGTACGAGCAGTACTTC.

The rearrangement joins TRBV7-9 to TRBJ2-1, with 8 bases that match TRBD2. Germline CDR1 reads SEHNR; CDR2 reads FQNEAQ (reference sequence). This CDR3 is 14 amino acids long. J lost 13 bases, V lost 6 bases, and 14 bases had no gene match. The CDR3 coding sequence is TGTGCCAGCAGTTTACTAGCGGCTAAAGAGACCCAGTTCTTC. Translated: CASSLLAAKETQFF.

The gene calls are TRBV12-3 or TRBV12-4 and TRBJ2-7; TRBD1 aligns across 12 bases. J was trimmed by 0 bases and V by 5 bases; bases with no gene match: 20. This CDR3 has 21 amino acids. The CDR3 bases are TGTGCCAGCAGTCCCATTATTTGGGGGACAGGGGGCAAATCGGGCTCCTACGAGCAGTACTTC. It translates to CASSPIIWGTGGKSGSYEQYF.

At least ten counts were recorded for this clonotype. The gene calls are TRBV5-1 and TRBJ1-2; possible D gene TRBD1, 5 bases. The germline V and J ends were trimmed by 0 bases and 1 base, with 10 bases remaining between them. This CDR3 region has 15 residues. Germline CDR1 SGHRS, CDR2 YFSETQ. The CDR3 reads CASSLDTQDNYGYTF. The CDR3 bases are TGCGCCAGCAGCTTGGACACACAGGATAACTATGGCTACACCTTC.